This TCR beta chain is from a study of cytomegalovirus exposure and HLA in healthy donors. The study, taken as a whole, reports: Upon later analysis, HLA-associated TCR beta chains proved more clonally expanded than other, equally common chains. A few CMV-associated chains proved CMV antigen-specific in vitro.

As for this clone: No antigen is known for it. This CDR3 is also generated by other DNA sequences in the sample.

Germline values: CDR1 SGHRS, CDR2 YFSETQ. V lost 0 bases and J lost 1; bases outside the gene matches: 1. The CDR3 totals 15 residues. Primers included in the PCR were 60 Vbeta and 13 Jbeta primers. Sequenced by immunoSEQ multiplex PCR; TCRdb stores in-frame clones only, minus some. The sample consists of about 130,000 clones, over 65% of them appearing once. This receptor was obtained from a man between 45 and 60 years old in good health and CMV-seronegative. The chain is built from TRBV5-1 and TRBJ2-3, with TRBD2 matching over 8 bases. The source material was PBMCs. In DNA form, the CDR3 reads TGCGCCAGCAGCTTGGCCGGGGGGGGCACAGATACGCAGTATTTT. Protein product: CASSLAGGGTDTQYF.